This T cell receptor beta chain was sequenced in a study of regulatory T cells in long-lasting Graves disease. Study-wide results and caveats: Those with persistent Graves' had less TCR diversity than newly diagnosed patients. New patients shared over 900 public clonotypes, and persistent patients shared more, with approximately 2,600. Persistent disease exhibited a predilection for TRBV28, TRBJ1-2 and TRBJ2-5.

Comment on this clonotype: The target antigen is unknown.

The CDR3 runs to 10 residues. Trimming took 6 bases from V and 6 from J, leaving 5 bases between them. Per the germline V gene, CDR1 is LNHDA and CDR2 is SQIVND (reference sequence). In building TCR beta libraries, iRepertoire HTBI primers were used together with Arm-PCR of CDR3 regions. Original processing methods: Identified across the samples were 62 TRBV segments and about 15 TRBJ segments. MiXCR, run by TCRdb on the multiplex PCR reads, gives a single entry per CDR3 protein. TCRdb's processing, not the authors', yielded these V and J calls. There are 250,000 to 300,000 distinct CDR3 sequences in the sample; 22% occur only once, and 56% lies in the top ten. Time point here: persistent/refractory GD, antithyroid drugs over 5 years with positive TRAb. The TCR library was made from RNA extracted from PBMCs.

The sequencing here drew on peripheral blood mononuclear cells (PBMCs), taken when the disease was refractory, from a patient treated with antithyroid drugs. This TCR was recovered from a female donor with Graves disease. The rearrangement joins TRBV19 to TRBJ1-2; no firm D call. The DNA for the CDR3 is TGTGCCAGTAGGCTGCATGGCTACACCTTC. Protein sequence: CASRLHGYTF.